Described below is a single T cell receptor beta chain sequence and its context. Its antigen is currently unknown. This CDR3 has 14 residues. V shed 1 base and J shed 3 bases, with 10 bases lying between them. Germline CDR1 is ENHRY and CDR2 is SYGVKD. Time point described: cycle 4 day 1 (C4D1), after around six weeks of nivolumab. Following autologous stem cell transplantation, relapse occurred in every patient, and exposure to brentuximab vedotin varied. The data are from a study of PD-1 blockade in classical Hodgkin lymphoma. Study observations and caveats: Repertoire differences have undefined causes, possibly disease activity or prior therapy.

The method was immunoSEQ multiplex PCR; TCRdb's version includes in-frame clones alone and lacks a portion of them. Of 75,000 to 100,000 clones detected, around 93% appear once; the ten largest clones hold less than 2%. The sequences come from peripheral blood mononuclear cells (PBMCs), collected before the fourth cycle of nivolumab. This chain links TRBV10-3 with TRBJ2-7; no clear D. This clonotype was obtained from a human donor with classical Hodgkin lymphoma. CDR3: CAISEYGGDYEQYF. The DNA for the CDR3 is TGTGCCATCAGTGAGTACGGCGGTGACTACGAGCAGTACTTC.